This T cell receptor beta chain was recovered during a study of CD8 T cells in ankylosing spondylitis (dated by TCRdb to between 2016 and 2019). As for the study more broadly: T cell receptor beta repertoires were profiled in healthy donors and ankylosing spondylitis patients so that disease-linked TCR variants could be found. The full study cohort was made up of 25 ankylosing spondylitis patients and roughly 98 healthy donors. Peripheral blood samples were taken, and synovial fluid was additionally collected from ankylosing spondylitis patients.

This clonotype came up a few times. No antigen is known for it. There are no base qualities to consult, and no much larger clone falls within one base. From cysteine to phenylalanine, the CDR3 is 18 amino acids long. Only the CDR3 DNA is retained, 54 bases long and in frame from the first base. V is cut back by 6 bases and J by 4 bases, with 16 bases in the junction unmatched. Beyond this particular receptor, the publication reports: The disease-linked clones were reported as significantly enriched in matched synovial fluid samples from ankylosing spondylitis patients. Some motif variants had previously been reported in the synovial fluid and blood of reactive arthritis patients, which suggests shared mechanisms of disease initiation. A TCR beta motif of fewer than 10 highly homologous amino acid variants appeared characteristic of blood from ankylosing spondylitis patients. In peripheral blood, the disease-linked clones were found at relatively low frequencies and had a CD8+ phenotype.

TCRdb lists the instrument as Illumina HiSeq 2500. TCR beta libraries were prepared by quantitative 5'-RACE with molecular barcodes. As for the authors' bioinformatics: A new computational method, built on a probabilistic model of VDJ rearrangement, was used to identify disease-linked TCR variants. TCRdb's own reprocessing of the public reads used fastp at Q25 and MiXCR and kept productive beta chains. A single entry per CDR3 protein holds the most common genes and DNA from its merged rows. The V and J calls and clone size come from TCRdb's table, not from the authors' own analysis. The table for this sample lists around 250,000 distinct CDR3 sequences; over 8.5% of them were counted only once. The biggest ten clones account for around 7% of the sample.

The chain uses TRBV12-3 or TRBV12-4 and TRBJ1-4, with 8 middle bases fitting TRBD1. This receptor was identified in a male donor with ankylosing spondylitis or in good health (not recorded which). Sequenced: blood, either unsorted or a sorted T cell fraction (not recorded which). The base sequence is TGTGCCAGCAGAGCAGGACAGGGATTTTTCTGGGTTAATGAAAAACTGTTTTTT. Its translation reads: CASRAGQGFFWVNEKLFF.